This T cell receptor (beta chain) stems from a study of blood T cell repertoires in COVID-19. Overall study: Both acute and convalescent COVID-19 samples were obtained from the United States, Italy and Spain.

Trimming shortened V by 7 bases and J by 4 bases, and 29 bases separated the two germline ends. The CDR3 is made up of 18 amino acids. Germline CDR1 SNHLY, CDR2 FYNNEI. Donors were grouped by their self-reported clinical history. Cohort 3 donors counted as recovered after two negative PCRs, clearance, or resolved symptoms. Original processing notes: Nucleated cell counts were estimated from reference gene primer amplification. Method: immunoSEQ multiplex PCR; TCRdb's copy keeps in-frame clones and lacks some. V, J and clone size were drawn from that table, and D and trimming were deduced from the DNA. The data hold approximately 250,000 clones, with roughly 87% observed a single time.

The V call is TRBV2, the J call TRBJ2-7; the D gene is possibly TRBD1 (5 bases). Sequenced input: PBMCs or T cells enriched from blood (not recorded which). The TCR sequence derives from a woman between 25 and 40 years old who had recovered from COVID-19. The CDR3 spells CASNRNTETGLKPYEQYF. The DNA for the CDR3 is TGTGCCAGCAACAGAAACACCGAAACAGGTCTTAAACCATACGAGCAGTACTTC.